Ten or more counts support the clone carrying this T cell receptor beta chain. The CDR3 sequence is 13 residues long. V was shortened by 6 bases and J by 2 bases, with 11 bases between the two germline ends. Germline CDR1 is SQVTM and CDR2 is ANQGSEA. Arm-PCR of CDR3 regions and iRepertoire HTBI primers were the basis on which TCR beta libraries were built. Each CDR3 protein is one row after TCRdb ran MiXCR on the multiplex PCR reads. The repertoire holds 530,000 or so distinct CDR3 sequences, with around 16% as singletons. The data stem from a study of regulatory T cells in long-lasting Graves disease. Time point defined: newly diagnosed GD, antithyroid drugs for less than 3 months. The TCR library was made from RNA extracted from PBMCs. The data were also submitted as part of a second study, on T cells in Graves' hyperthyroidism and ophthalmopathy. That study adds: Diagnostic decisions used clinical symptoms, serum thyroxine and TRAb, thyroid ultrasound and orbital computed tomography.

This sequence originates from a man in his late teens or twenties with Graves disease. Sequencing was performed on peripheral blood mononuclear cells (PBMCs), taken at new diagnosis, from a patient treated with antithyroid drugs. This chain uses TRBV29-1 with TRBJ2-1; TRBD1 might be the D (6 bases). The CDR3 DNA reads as TGCAGCGTCAACAGGGAGCCCTACAATGAGCAGTTCTTC. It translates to CSVNREPYNEQFF.